The 2 T cell receptor beta chains in this list originate from one sample, sequenced in a study of cytomegalovirus exposure and HLA in healthy donors. Both 60 Vbeta primers and 13 Jbeta primers went into the PCR. Using immunoSEQ multiplex PCR, the repertoire was profiled, and TCRdb retains in-frame clones only, with some absent. The sample shows about 160,000 clones, 70% to 90% of them seen only once. Sequences were obtained from PBMCs. All receptors come from a woman between 18 and 30 years old in good health and CMV-seronegative.

V usage is TRBV7-9 and J usage is TRBJ2-7, with 7 bases identical to TRBD2. The J segment lost 2 bases and the V segment lost 5 bases, leaving 6 bases of the junction unmatched. The CDR3 extends over 14 amino acids. Per germline, CDR1 SEHNR and CDR2 FQNEAQ (reference sequence). The CDR3 nucleotides read TGTGCCAGCAGCATCGGGACTAAAACCTACGAGCAGTACTTC. Its protein product is CASSIGTKTYEQYF.

The chain uses TRBV5-6 and TRBJ2-1; tentative D call: TRBD2 (5 bases). The CDR3 is 14 amino acids. The germline gives CDR1 SGHDT, CDR2 YYEEEE. Trimming took off 4 bases at V and 7 bases at J, with 15 bases between the two ends. For the CDR3, the DNA is TGTGCCAGCAGCCGGGATTACTACCATAATGAGCAGTTCTTC. Its protein is CASSRDYYHNEQFF.